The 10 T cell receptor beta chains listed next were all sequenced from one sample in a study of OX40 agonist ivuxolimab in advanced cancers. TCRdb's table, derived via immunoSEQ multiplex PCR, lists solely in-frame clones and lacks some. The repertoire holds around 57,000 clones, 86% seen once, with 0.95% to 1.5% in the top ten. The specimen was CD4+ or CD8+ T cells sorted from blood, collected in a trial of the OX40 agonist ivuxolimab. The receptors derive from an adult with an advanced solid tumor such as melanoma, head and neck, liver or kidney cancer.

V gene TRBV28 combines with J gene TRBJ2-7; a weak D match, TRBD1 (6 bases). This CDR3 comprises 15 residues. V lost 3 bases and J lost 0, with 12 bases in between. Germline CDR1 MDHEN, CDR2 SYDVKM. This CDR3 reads CASSFVQGPSYEQYF. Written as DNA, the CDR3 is TGTGCCAGCAGTTTTGTCCAGGGGCCCTCCTACGAGCAGTACTTC. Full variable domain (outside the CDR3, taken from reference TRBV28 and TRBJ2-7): DVKVTQSSRYLVKRTGEKVFLECVQDMDHENMFWYRQDPGLGLRLIYFSYDVKMKEKGDIPEGYSVSREKKERFSLILESASTNQTSMYLCASSFVQGPSYEQYFGPGTRLTVT.

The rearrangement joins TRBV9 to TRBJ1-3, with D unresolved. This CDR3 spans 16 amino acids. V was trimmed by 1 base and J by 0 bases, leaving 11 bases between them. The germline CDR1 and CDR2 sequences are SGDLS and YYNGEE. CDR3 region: CASSVIPGSSGNTIYF. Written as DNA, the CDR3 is TGTGCCAGCAGCGTAATTCCCGGATCCTCTGGAAACACCATATATTTT.

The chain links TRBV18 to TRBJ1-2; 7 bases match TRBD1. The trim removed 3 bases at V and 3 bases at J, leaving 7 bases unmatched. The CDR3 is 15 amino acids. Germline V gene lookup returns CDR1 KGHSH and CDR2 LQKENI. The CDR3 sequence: CASSPWGRGYYGYTF. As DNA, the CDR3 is TGTGCCAGCTCACCCTGGGGCAGGGGGTACTATGGCTACACCTTC.

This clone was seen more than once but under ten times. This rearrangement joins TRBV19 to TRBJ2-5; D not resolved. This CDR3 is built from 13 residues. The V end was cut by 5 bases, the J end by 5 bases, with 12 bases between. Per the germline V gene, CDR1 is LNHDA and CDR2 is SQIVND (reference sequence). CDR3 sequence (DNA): TGTGCCAGTAGTCGATTCCATGGGGAGACCCAGTACTTC. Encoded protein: CASSRFHGETQYF.

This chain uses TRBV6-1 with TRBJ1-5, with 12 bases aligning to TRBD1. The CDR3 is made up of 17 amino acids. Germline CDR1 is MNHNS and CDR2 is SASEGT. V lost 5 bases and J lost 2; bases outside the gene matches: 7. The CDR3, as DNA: TGTGCCAGCAGTAAAGGGACAGGGGGCCTGGGCAATCAGCCCCAGCATTTT. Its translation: CASSKGTGGLGNQPQHF.

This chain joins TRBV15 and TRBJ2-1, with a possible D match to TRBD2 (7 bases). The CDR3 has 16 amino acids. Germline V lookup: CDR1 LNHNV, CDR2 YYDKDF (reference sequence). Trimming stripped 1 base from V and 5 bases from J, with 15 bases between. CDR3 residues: CATSRGGGGANNEQFF. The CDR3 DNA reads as TGTGCCACCAGCAGAGGGGGAGGGGGAGCGAACAATGAGCAGTTCTTC.

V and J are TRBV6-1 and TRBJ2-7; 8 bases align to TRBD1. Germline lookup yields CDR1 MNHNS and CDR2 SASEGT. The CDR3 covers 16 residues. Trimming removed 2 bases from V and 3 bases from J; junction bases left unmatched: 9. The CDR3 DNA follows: TGTGCCAGCAGTGAAACCCTCGGGACAGGCCACTACGAGCAGTACTTC. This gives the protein CASSETLGTGHYEQYF.

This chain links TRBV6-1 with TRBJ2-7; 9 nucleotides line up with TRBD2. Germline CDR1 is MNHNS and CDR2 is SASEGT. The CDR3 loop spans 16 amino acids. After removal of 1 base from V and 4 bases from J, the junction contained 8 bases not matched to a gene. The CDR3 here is CASSEVVSGSGYEQYF. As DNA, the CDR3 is TGTGCCAGCAGTGAAGTCGTTAGCGGGAGCGGGTACGAGCAGTACTTC.

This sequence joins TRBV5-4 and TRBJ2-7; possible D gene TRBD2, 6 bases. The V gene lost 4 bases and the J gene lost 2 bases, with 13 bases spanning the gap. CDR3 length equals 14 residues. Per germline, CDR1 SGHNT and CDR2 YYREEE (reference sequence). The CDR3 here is CASSPGDQTYEQYF. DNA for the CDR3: TGTGCCAGCAGCCCGGGGGACCAAACCTACGAGCAGTACTTC. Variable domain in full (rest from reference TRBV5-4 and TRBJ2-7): ETGVTQSPTHLIKTRGQQVTLRCSSQSGHNTVSWYQQALGQGPQFIFQYYREEENGRGNFPPRFSGLQFPNYSSELNVNALELDDSALYLCASSPGDQTYEQYFGPGTRLTVT.

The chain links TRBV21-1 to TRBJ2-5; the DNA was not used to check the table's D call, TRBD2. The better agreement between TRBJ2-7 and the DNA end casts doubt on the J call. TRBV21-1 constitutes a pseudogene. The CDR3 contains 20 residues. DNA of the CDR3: TGTGCCAGCAGCAAAGGGGGAAAGGGGCGGATAGCGGGAGTTGCATACGAGCAGTACTTC. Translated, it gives CASSKGGKGRIAGVAYEQYF.